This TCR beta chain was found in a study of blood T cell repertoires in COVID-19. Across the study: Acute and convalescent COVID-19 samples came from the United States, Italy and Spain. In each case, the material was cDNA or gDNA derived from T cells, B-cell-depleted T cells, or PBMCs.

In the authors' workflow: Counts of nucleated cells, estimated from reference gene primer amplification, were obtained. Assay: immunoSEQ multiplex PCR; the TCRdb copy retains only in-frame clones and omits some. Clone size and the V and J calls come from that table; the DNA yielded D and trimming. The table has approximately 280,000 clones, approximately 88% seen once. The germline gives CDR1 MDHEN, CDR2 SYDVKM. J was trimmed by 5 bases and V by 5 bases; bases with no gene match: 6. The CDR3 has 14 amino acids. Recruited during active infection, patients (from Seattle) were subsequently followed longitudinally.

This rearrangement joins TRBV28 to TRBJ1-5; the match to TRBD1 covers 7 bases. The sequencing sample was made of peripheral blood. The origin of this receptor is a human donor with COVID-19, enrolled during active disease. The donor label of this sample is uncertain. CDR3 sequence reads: CASSALGQYQPQHF. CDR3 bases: TGTGCCAGCAGTGCGCTGGGACAGTATCAGCCCCAGCATTTT.